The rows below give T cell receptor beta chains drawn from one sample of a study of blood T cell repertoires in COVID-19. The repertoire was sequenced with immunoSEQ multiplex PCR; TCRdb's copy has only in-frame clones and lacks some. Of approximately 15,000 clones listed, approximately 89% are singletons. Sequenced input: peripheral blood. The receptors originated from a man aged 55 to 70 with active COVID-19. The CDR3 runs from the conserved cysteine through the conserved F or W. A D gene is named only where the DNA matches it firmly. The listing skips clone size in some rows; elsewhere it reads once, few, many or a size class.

CASSQGRDRVYGYTF	TGTGCCAGCAGCCAAGGGAGGGACAGGGTGTATGGCTACACCTTC	TRBV4-2	TRBJ1-2	medium-sized	TRBD1
CASTDRGADTQYF	TGTGCCAGTACGGACAGGGGCGCAGATACGCAGTATTTT	TRBV19	TRBJ2-3	-	TRBD1
CASNRQGLSGNTIYF	TGTGCCAGCAACCGACAGGGGTTGTCTGGAAACACCATATATTTT	TRBV28	TRBJ1-3	-	TRBD1
CASSSLGTGAFEQFF	TGTGCCAGCAGCAGCCTCGGGACAGGGGCTTTTGAGCAGTTCTTC	TRBV6-5	TRBJ2-1	once	TRBD1
CASQRTGCFEQYF	TGTGCCAGTCAAAGGACAGGGTGCTTCGAGCAGTACTTC	TRBV6-4	TRBJ2-7	-	TRBD1
CASSLELLSGNTIYF	TGTGCCAGCAGTTTAGAGTTACTCTCTGGAAACACCATATATTTT	TRBV28	TRBJ1-3	-	-
CASRAEARTGELFF	TGCGCCAGCAGGGCCGAGGCCCGCACCGGGGAGCTGTTTTTT	TRBV10-2	TRBJ2-2	once	-
CASSRGGTTNTGELFF	TGTGCCAGCAGCAGGGGAGGGACTACGAACACCGGGGAGCTGTTTTTT	TRBV5-4	TRBJ2-2	-	TRBD2
CASSDRRSGNYGYTF	TGTGCCAGCAGCGACCGACGGAGCGGGAACTATGGCTACACCTTC	TRBV9	TRBJ1-2	-	-
CASSRDGGYHSYGYTF	TGTGCCAGCAGCCGAGACGGAGGGTACCATTCCTATGGCTACACCTTC	TRBV7-9	TRBJ1-2	-	-
CASSLMSRGNEQFF	TGTGCCAGCAGCTTGATGAGCCGCGGCAATGAGCAGTTCTTC	TRBV7-2	TRBJ2-1	-	-
CAISESEQVRNEQFF	TGTGCCATCAGTGAGTCTGAACAGGTGCGCAATGAGCAGTTCTTC	TRBV10-3	TRBJ2-1	-	-
CASSPAWTANQPQHF	TGTGCCAGCAGTCCCGCCTGGACAGCTAATCAGCCCCAGCATTTT	TRBV6-5	TRBJ1-5	-	-
CASSLEGQSYEQYF	TGTGCCAGCAGCTTGGAGGGACAGTCCTACGAGCAGTACTTC	TRBV5-5	TRBJ2-7	-	TRBD1
CASSPEGRGSNTEAFF	TGTGCCAGCAGCCCCGAAGGTAGGGGCAGTAACACTGAAGCTTTCTTT	TRBV5-4	TRBJ1-1	-	-
CASSGGSRYEQFF	TGCGCCAGCAGTGGGGGCTCGAGGTATGAGCAGTTCTTC	TRBV10-1	TRBJ2-1	-	-
CASSSDSNYGYTF	TGTGCCAGCAGCTCCGACAGTAACTATGGCTACACCTTC	TRBV12-3/TRBV12-4	TRBJ1-2	-	-
CASSLVRGSQPQHF	TGTGCCAGCAGCTTGGTCAGGGGAAGCCAGCCCCAGCATTTT	TRBV5-5	TRBJ1-5	-	-
CAISEPPGGTSYNEQFF	TGTGCCATCAGTGAGCCCCCGGGGGGGACAAGCTACAATGAGCAGTTCTTC	TRBV10-3	TRBJ2-1	-	TRBD2
CASSFLRGGISYNEQFF	TGTGCCAGCAGCTTTCTTCGGGGGGGGATCTCCTACAATGAGCAGTTCTTC	TRBV6-4	TRBJ2-1	-	TRBD2
CASSQDRGLAGGFQETQYF	TGCGCCAGCAGCCAAGATAGGGGCCTAGCGGGGGGCTTCCAAGAGACCCAGTACTTC	TRBV4-1	TRBJ2-5	-	TRBD2
CASSLVPTGLDNEQFF	TGCGCCAGCAGCCTAGTTCCCACAGGGTTGGACAATGAGCAGTTCTTC	TRBV4-1	TRBJ2-1	-	-
CASSESGRDEQYF	TGCGCCAGCAGTGAGTCGGGCAGGGACGAGCAGTACTTC	TRBV10-1	TRBJ2-7	once	-
CASSYPLRGQETQYF	TGTGCCAGCAGTTACCCCCTTCGCGGCCAAGAGACCCAGTACTTC	TRBV6-5	TRBJ2-5	-	-
CASSPGQYGYTF	TGTGCCAGCAGCCCGGGACAGTATGGCTACACCTTC	TRBV7-3	TRBJ1-2	-	TRBD1
CASSPGPGGPTTEAFF	TGCGCCAGCAGCCCTGGACCGGGAGGGCCCACCACTGAAGCTTTCTTT	TRBV5-1	TRBJ1-1	-	-
CASSAQGSPEQPQHF	TGCGCCAGCAGCGCTCAGGGGTCCCCGGAACAGCCCCAGCATTTT	TRBV4-1	TRBJ1-5	-	-
CASSPPSTETKNIQYF	TGTGCCAGCTCACCACCCAGCACGGAGACCAAAAACATTCAGTACTTC	TRBV18	TRBJ2-4	-	-
CASVRGDNSPLHF	TGTGCCAGCGTCCGGGGGGATAATTCACCCCTCCACTTT	TRBV7-8	TRBJ1-6	-	-
CASSESGGQSNYGYTF	TGTGCCAGCAGTGAAAGTGGGGGACAGAGTAACTATGGCTACACCTTC	TRBV6-4	TRBJ1-2	-	TRBD1
CAISGEVSRYGYTF	TGTGCCATCAGTGGCGAAGTCTCCCGGTATGGCTACACCTTC	TRBV10-3	TRBJ1-2	-	-
CASSGRDRASQPQHF	TGTGCCAGCAGTGGGAGGGACAGGGCTTCGCAGCCCCAGCATTTT	TRBV25-1	TRBJ1-5	-	TRBD1
CASTGQTQETQYF	TGTGCCAGCACGGGACAGACCCAAGAGACCCAGTACTTC	TRBV2	TRBJ2-5	-	TRBD1
CASSLYRGHEQFF	TGTGCCAGCAGCTTATACAGGGGACATGAGCAGTTCTTC	TRBV7-2	TRBJ2-1	-	TRBD1
CASSLRPAGDGAEQYF	TGCGCCAGCAGCTTGAGGCCCGCGGGGGACGGGGCCGAGCAGTACTTC	TRBV5-1	TRBJ2-7	-	TRBD2
CATSRDGYGGTNYGYTF	TGTGCCACCAGCAGAGATGGATATGGAGGAACTAACTATGGCTACACCTTC	TRBV15	TRBJ1-2	-	-
CASSPGTSGGARYYTQYF	TGTGCCAGCAGCCCCGGGACTAGCGGGGGGGCGAGGTATTATACGCAGTATTTT	TRBV9	TRBJ2-3	-	TRBD2
CASSFDRGGDYTF	TGTGCCAGCAGCTTTGACAGGGGTGGCGACTACACCTTC	TRBV7-3	TRBJ1-2	-	TRBD1